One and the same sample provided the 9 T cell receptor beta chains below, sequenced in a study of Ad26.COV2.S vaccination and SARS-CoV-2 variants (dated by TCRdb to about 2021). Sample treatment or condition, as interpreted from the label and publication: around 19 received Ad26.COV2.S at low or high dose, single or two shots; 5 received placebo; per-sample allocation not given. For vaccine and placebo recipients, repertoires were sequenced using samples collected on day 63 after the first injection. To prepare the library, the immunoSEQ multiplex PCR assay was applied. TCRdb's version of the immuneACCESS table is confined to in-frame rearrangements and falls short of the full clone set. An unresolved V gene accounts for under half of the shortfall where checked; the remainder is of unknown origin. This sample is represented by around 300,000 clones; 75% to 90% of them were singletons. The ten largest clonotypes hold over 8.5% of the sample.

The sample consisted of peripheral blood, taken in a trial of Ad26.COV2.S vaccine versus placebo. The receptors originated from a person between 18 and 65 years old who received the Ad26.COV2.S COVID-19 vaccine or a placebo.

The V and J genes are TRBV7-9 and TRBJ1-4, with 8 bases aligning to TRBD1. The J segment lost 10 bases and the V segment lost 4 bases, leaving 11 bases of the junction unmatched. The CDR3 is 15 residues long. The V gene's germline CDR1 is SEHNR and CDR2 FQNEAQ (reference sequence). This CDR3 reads CASSSRKDREGKLFF. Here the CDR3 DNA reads TGTGCCAGCAGCTCCAGAAAGGACAGGGAGGGAAAACTGTTTTTT.

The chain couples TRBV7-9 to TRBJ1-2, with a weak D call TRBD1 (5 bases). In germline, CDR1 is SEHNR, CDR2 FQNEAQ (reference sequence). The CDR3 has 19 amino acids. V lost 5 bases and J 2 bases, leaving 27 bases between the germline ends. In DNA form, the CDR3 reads TGTGCCAGCAGCCCCGGAAACTTCCGGCGGGGGGAGGTGAACTATGGCTACACCTTC. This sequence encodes CASSPGNFRRGEVNYGYTF.

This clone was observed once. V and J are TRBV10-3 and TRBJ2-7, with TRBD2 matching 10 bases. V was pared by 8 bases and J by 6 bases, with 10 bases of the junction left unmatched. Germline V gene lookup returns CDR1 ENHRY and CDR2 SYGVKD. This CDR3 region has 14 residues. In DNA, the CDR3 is TGTGCCATCTCTGAACTAGCGGGGAAAAGCGAGCAGTACTTC. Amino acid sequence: CAISELAGKSEQYF.

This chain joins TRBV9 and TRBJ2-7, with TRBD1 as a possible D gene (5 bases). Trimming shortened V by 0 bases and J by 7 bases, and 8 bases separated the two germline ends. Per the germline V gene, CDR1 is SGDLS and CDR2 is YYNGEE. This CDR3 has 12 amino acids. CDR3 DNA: TGTGCCAGCAGCGTAGAGGGGATAGAGCAGTACTTC. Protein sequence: CASSVEGIEQYF.

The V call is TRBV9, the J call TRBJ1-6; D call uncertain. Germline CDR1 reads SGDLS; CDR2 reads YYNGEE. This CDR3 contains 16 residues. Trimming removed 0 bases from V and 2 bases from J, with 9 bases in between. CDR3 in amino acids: CASSVGGRPYNSPLHF. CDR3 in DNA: TGTGCCAGCAGCGTAGGAGGAAGGCCCTATAATTCACCCCTCCACTTT.

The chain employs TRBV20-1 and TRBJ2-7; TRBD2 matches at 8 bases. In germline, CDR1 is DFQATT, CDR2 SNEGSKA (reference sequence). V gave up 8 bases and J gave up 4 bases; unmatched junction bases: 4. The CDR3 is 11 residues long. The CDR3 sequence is CSPGLGYEQYF. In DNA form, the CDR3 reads TGCAGTCCGGGACTAGGGTACGAGCAGTACTTC.

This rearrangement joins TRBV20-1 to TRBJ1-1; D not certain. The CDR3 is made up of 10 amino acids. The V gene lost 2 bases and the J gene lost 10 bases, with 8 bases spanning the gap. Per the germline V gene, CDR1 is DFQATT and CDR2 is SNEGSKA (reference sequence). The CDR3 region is CSARRSPAFF. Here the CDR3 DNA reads TGCAGTGCTAGACGGTCTCCAGCTTTCTTT.

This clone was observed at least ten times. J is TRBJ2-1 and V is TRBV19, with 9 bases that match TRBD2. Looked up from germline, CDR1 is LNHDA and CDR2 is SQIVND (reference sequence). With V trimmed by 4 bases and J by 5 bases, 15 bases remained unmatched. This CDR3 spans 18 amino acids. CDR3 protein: CASSSPSGGNYRHNEQFF. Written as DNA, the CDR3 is TGTGCCAGTAGTAGTCCCAGCGGGGGGAATTATAGGCACAATGAGCAGTTCTTC.

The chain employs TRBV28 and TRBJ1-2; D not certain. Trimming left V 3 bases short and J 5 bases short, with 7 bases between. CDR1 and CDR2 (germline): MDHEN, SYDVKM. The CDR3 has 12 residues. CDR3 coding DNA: TGTGCCAGCAGTTTGGCCAGGTATGGCTACACCTTC. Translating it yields CASSLARYGYTF.